The 21 T cell receptor beta chains below all came from one sample that was sequenced in a study of blood T cell repertoires in COVID-19. Repertoires were generated with immunoSEQ multiplex PCR, while TCRdb's copy carries only in-frame clones and drops some. Of about 130,000 clones in the sample, more than 75% are singletons; the top ten hold roughly 2.2%. Sequenced input: peripheral blood. All receptors derive from a man in his 70s with active COVID-19.

This chain connects TRBV7-3 to TRBJ2-2, with a tentative D call TRBD2 (5 bases). Germline CDR1 reads SGHTA; CDR2 reads FQGTGA. The V end was cut by 8 bases, the J end by 5 bases, with 9 bases between. This CDR3 contains 12 residues. CDR3 sequence (DNA): TGTGCCAGCGGGAGAGGAACCGGGGAGCTGTTTTTT. Its protein is CASGRGTGELFF.

The V call is TRBV28, the J call TRBJ1-2; D uncertain. The CDR3 extends over 13 amino acids. CDR1 is MDHEN, CDR2 SYDVKM, per germline. V lost 3 bases, J lost 0 bases, and 5 bases lay in between. The CDR3 sequence is CASSFSPNYGYTF. DNA for the CDR3: TGTGCCAGCAGTTTCTCCCCTAACTATGGCTACACCTTC.

CDR3 DNA sequence: TGTGCCAGCAGCTTAGTCAGCGGGGGCACCGGGGAGCTGTTTTTT. Encoded protein: CASSLVSGGTGELFF. The V and J genes are TRBV7-3 and TRBJ2-2, with TRBD2 matching over 8 bases. The germline gives CDR1 SGHTA, CDR2 FQGTGA. The CDR3 consists of 15 residues. V dropped 2 bases and J dropped 4; count of bases not matched to a gene: 3.

The gene calls are TRBV27 and TRBJ2-5; 8 bases map to TRBD2. The J call may be in error: the DNA end matches TRBJ2-7 better. The CDR3 is 15 residues long. Looked up from germline, CDR1 is MNHEY and CDR2 is SMNVEV (reference sequence). The CDR3 region is CASSPYLAGVYEQYF. CDR3 in DNA: TGTGCCAGCAGTCCCTATCTAGCGGGTGTCTACGAGCAGTACTTC.

This sequence joins TRBV28 and TRBJ2-7; weak D call: TRBD2 (5 bases). Germline V gene sequence: CDR1 MDHEN, CDR2 SYDVKM. The CDR3 is 11 residues long. V was trimmed by 7 bases and J by 8 bases, leaving 12 bases between them. The CDR3 protein is CASTADFKQYF. In DNA form, the CDR3 reads TGTGCCAGCACCGCGGACTTCAAGCAGTACTTC.

The chain is built from TRBV7-9 and TRBJ2-2; no reliable D call. In germline, CDR1 is SEHNR, CDR2 FQNEAQ (reference sequence). CDR3 length: 15 amino acids. V lost 3 bases to trimming and J lost 5 bases, with 13 bases between them. In DNA form, the CDR3 reads TGTGCCAGCAGCTTTCTGGGCAGCCTTACCGGGGAGCTGTTTTTT. Encoded protein: CASSFLGSLTGELFF.

The V and J genes are TRBV6-6 and TRBJ1-6; TRBD1 might be the D (5 bases). The ends were cut back, 2 bases at V and 5 bases at J, with 7 bases in the middle. The CDR3 totals 14 residues. Germline V gene sequence: CDR1 MNHNY, CDR2 SVGAGI (reference sequence). The CDR3 is CASSYIQDNSPLHF. CDR3 DNA sequence: TGTGCCAGCAGTTACATACAGGATAATTCACCCCTCCACTTT.

V and J are TRBV11-2 and TRBJ1-4; 7 nucleotides match TRBD1. After removal of 5 bases from V and 1 base from J, the junction contained 7 bases not matched to a gene. CDR3 length: 16 amino acids. Per germline, CDR1 SGHAT and CDR2 FQNNGV. CDR3 sequence (DNA): TGTGCCAGCAGCCCAACAGGGGCTAGAACTAATGAAAAACTGTTTTTT. It yields the protein CASSPTGARTNEKLFF. Using reference TRBV11-2 and TRBJ1-4 for the parts outside the CDR3, the full variable domain is EAGVAQSPRYKIIEKRQSVAFWCNPISGHATLYWYQQILGQGPKLLIQFQNNGVVDDSQLPKDRFSAERLKGVDSTLKIQPAKLEDSAVYLCASSPTGARTNEKLFFGSGTQLSVL.

The chain has TRBV19 and TRBJ1-1; 10 bases align to TRBD1. The CDR3 loop spans 17 amino acids. After removal of 5 bases from V and 3 bases from J, the junction contained 12 bases not matched to a gene. Per the germline V gene, CDR1 is LNHDA and CDR2 is SQIVND (reference sequence). CDR3 sequence reads: CASSVIIAGTGDTEAFF. DNA of the CDR3: TGTGCCAGTAGTGTCATAATCGCCGGGACAGGGGACACTGAAGCTTTCTTT.

The V gene is TRBV6-2 or TRBV6-3, the J gene TRBJ2-1; 8 positions agree with TRBD1. V lost 6 bases to trimming and J lost 4 bases; unmatched junction nucleotides: 8. The germline gives CDR1 MNHEY, CDR2 SVGEGT. The length of the CDR3 is 15 residues. The CDR3 loop reads CASRPGTGVYNEQFF. The CDR3 bases are TGTGCCAGCAGACCTGGGACAGGAGTTTACAATGAGCAGTTCTTC.

This clone was recorded only once. The chain carries TRBV30 and TRBJ2-5; 9 positions agree with TRBD1. Germline V gene lookup returns CDR1 GTSNPN and CDR2 SVGIG (reference sequence). There are 12 residues in the CDR3. V lost 7 bases, J lost 5 bases, and 5 bases stayed unmatched. The CDR3 loop reads CALTGGGETQYF. CDR3 nucleotide sequence: TGTGCCTTGACAGGGGGTGGGGAGACCCAGTACTTC.

V is TRBV19 and J is TRBJ2-2; 7 bases are shared with TRBD1. With V trimmed by 6 bases and J by 7 bases, 5 bases remained unmatched. The germline CDR1 and CDR2 sequences are LNHDA and SQIVND (reference sequence). The CDR3 consists of 13 residues. This CDR3 reads CASRIQGSGELFF. The DNA of the CDR3 is TGTGCCAGTAGGATACAGGGGAGCGGGGAGCTGTTTTTT.

V usage is TRBV11-2 and J usage is TRBJ2-5; 12 bases line up with TRBD2. V shed 4 bases and J 1 base; nucleotides not matched to a gene: 4. Germline V CDR1 and CDR2: SGHAT, FQNNGV. The CDR3 has 16 amino acids. CDR3 residues: CASSSGLAGPQETQYF. CDR3 nucleotide sequence: TGTGCCAGCAGCTCAGGACTAGCGGGACCCCAAGAGACCCAGTACTTC.

The CDR3 bases are TGTGCCAGCAGACCCGCCGGACAGAGCAATCAGCCCCAGCATTTT. Amino acid sequence: CASRPAGQSNQPQHF. The chain employs TRBV2 and TRBJ1-5; perhaps TRBD1 as D (6 bases). In germline, CDR1 is SNHLY, CDR2 FYNNEI. The CDR3 contains 15 residues. Deletions cut 6 bases from V and 1 base from J, with 13 bases between.

The genes are TRBV10-1 and TRBJ2-2; D is perhaps TRBD2 (5 bases). The CDR3 runs to 16 residues. Germline CDR1 WNHNN, CDR2 SYGVQD (reference sequence). V was cut by 1 base and J by 0 bases, with 9 bases left in between. The CDR3 sequence is CASSEWSSPNTGELFF. The CDR3 region has the DNA TGCGCCAGCAGTGAGTGGTCTAGCCCGAACACCGGGGAGCTGTTTTTT.

This CDR3 is CASSLRTGTPSEQYF. The CDR3 DNA reads TGTGCCAGCAGCCTAAGGACAGGGACCCCATCCGAGCAGTACTTC. The chain is built from TRBV5-4 and TRBJ2-7; 8 bases line up with TRBD1. V gave up 4 bases and J gave up 6 bases; unmatched junction bases: 12. The length of the CDR3 is 15 residues. In germline, CDR1 is SGHNT, CDR2 YYREEE (reference sequence).

This chain links TRBV6-5 with TRBJ2-5, with D perhaps matching TRBD2 (6 bases). V was pared by 7 bases and J by 2 bases, with 14 bases between. The CDR3 sequence is 14 residues long. Germline lookup yields CDR1 MNHEY and CDR2 SVGAGI. The CDR3 is CASTSGGLQETQYF. The DNA of the CDR3 is TGTGCCAGCACCTCAGGAGGGCTACAAGAGACCCAGTACTTC.

The gene calls are TRBV11-2 and TRBJ2-1, with no clear D. The V and J ends lost 3 bases and 0 bases respectively, with 6 bases between them. This CDR3 has 14 amino acids. Germline V gene data show CDR1 as SGHAT and CDR2 as FQNNGV. CDR3 residues: CASSFGNSYNEQFF. CDR3 in DNA: TGTGCCAGCAGCTTTGGCAACTCCTACAATGAGCAGTTCTTC.

The J gene is TRBJ1-1, the V gene TRBV6-5, with D maybe TRBD1 (6 bases). This CDR3 is built from 15 residues. Between the trimmed V and J ends, which lost 0 bases and 1 base, there was a span of 9 bases. Germline V gene sequence: CDR1 MNHEY, CDR2 SVGAGI. The CDR3 spells CASSYSGGANTEAFF. Written as DNA, the CDR3 is TGTGCCAGCAGTTACTCGGGGGGGGCGAACACTGAAGCTTTCTTT.

The sample holds a few counts of this clone. The genes are TRBV5-1 and TRBJ2-7; no clear D gene. Trimming took off 5 bases at V and 3 bases at J, with 12 bases between the two ends. The CDR3 has 13 amino acids. In germline, CDR1 is SGHRS, CDR2 YFSETQ. Here the CDR3 reads CASRPSQDYEQYF. In DNA, the CDR3 is TGCGCCAGCAGACCCTCCCAGGACTACGAGCAGTACTTC.

V and J are TRBV4-1 and TRBJ1-4; D gene ambiguous. Germline loops: CDR1 MGHRA, CDR2 YSYEKL. The V end lost 0 bases, the J end lost 4 bases, and 12 bases lay between the germline ends. There are 16 residues in the CDR3. CDR3 region: CASSQDYGVLNEKLFF. The CDR3 nucleotides are TGCGCCAGCAGCCAAGATTACGGGGTCCTTAATGAAAAACTGTTTTTT.